This T cell receptor (beta chain) is from a study of CD8+ T cells in alopecia areata. It was cDNA, reverse transcribed from extracted RNA, that served as the sequencing template. Using immunoSEQ multiplex PCR, the repertoire was profiled, and TCRdb retains in-frame clones only, with some absent. The data contain roughly 250,000 clones, roughly two thirds of them singletons. This CDR3 spans 12 amino acids. The V gene's germline CDR1 is SQVTM and CDR2 ANQGSEA. Trimming left V 4 bases short and J 4 bases short, with 10 bases between. This clonotype was sampled from a human donor with alopecia areata. The sequenced sample was CD4+ T cells sorted from blood, obtained at week 0. This rearrangement joins TRBV29-1 to TRBJ2-5; D is tentatively TRBD1 or TRBD2 (6 bases each). CDR3 nucleotides: TGCAGCGTTGTGGAGGGGGGAGAGACCCAGTACTTC. Encoded protein: CSVVEGGETQYF. The full variable domain, rest sourced from reference TRBV29-1 and TRBJ2-5, is SAVISQKPSRDICQRGTSLTIQCQVDSQVTMMFWYRQQPGQSLTLIATANQGSEATYESGFVIDKFPISRPNLTFSTLTVSNMSPEDSSIYLCSVVEGGETQYFGPGTRLLVL.